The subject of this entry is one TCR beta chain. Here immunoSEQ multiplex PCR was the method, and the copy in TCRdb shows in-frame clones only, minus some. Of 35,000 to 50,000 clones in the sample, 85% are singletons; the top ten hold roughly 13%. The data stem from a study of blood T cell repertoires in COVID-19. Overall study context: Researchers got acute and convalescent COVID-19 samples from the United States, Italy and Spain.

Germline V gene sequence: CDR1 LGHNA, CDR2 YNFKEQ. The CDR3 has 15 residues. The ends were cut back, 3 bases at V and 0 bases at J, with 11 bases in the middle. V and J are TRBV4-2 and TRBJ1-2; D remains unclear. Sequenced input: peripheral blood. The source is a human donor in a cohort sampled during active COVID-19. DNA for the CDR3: TGTGCCAGCAGCCACGCGGACGGGACTAACTATGGCTACACCTTC. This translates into CASSHADGTNYGYTF.